This TCR beta chain was observed in a study of cytomegalovirus exposure and HLA in healthy donors (dated by TCRdb to about 2017). Some background on the complete study: An earlier analysis of 587 of the donors reported 250 to 350 Gb of sequence data and 100 million to 120 million unique TCR beta sequences obtained from approximately 180 million T cells. To predict cytomegalovirus infection status, the study combined high-throughput TCR immunosequencing, statistical association of individual TCRs with disease status, and machine learning. A later genetic analysis took genome-wide SNP genotypes for about 65% of the 666 donors and used that subset as a discovery cohort. To decide whether each TCR beta V gene segment behaved as functional or pseudogenic, an earlier analysis of some 540 of the donors relied on high-throughput TCR beta sequencing. HLA typing covered class I and class II loci at four-digit resolution. Among about 400 genotyped donors of the cohort, an average of roughly 230,000 unique TCR beta nucleotide sequences was sequenced per donor, of which 15% to 20% were non-productive. Along with the roughly 670-subject first cohort, a separate validation cohort of over a hundred different subjects was used. The study aimed to test whether cataloging public T cell receptors could reveal signatures of past pathogen exposure. Rather than drawing on any new phenotypic data, the later analysis identified candidate immune exposures from TCR beta sequences and the way those sequences occurred across donors. Because of strong linkage in the cohort, roughly five DR-DQ haplotypes were treated as single units for association and clustering. All discovery cohort repertoires had been generated using a single sequencing platform. The study profiled the T cell repertoires of hundreds of subjects by immunosequencing and related them to cytomegalovirus serostatus. The number of donors typed differed by locus, with about 620-630 for A, B, C, DRB1 and DQB1, roughly 520 for DQA1, under 610 for DPA1, and around 430 for DPB1. Donor age, sex, ethnicity and CMV serostatus were compiled together with the repertoire data. A later analysis re-analyzed previously published TCR beta repertoires from roughly 600 donors and added high-resolution HLA genotyping to study TCR occurrence patterns. Among the roughly 400 genotyped donors, approximately 82% belonged to the genetic ancestry cluster associated with self-reported Caucasian donors. About 280 gigabases of sequencing data and roughly 81 million unique TCR sequences made up an early release that covered nearly 650 HLA-typed donors. General findings and caveats noted by the study authors: A few of the identified cytomegalovirus-associated TCR beta chains were confirmed in vitro to be specific for cytomegalovirus antigens. Roughly uniform sequencing depth across donors was assumed in presence/absence analyses, although this assumption may not hold. A later genetic analysis associated a missense DCLRE1C variant with V-gene and J-gene trimming of TCR beta chains, and an independent cohort replicated the association. Specific HLA alleles were associated with around 18,000 TCR beta sequences at a false discovery rate of 0.05 in a later analysis. Assigning TCR associations to individual alleles was difficult when HLA alleles, especially DR and DQ, strongly co-occurred. Some IMGT-functional V segments, including TRBV6-2 and TRBV6-3, could not be told apart with the 87-base-pair reads, so those segments were excluded. Because counts were too low, around 17 rarely observed V segments, including chromosome 9 orphons, were left out of the earlier analysis of some 640 of the donors. A further reported finding was that TCR beta sequences accurately predicted the HLA-A and HLA-B alleles for most subjects in the first cohort. The study listed 150 to 200 TCR beta chains as associated with cytomegalovirus. Because HLA typing was unavailable for some donors at each locus, only the typed subset was used in association tests. Across donors, most TCR sequences were observed very rarely, whereas some public TCRs were present in many individuals. Only TCR beta chains were sequenced in this cohort, and the absence of alpha or paired-chain data limited detectable features. CMV serostatus was the only immune exposure information available for the cohort. The authors suggested that the approach could potentially be extended to other disease states and immunological phenotypes. The classifier was reported to diagnose cytomegalovirus status with high specificity and sensitivity in both the original and validation cohorts. In a later genetic analysis, fewer N-insertions in productive TCRs were reported among donors in an Asian-associated ancestry cluster than the approximately 710-donor mean. Most CMV-associated TCR beta chains appeared to be HLA-restricted in a later analysis, and the HLA associations seemed to be driven largely by CMV exposure. A cluster of highly shared sequence variants was judged likely to be a technical artifact of the sequencing pipeline. An earlier analysis of approximately 540 of the donors showed that most TCR beta V segments appeared in productive rearrangements either about 87% or about 30% of the time, which broadly matched IMGT annotations. Correlated functional status among segregating V segments might be attributable to linkage disequilibrium, but an unknown experimental factor could not be ruled out. Compared with equally common non-associated chains, HLA-associated TCR beta chains in a later analysis were more clonally expanded and had lower generation probabilities. In a later analysis, several top co-occurrence clusters were reported to appear linked to parvovirus B19, influenza, CMV and Epstein-Barr virus. In a later analysis, the rate of TCR association differed among HLA loci, with DRB1 alleles having the most associated TCRs and HLA-C alleles having the fewest.

Libraries came from the immunoSEQ multiplex PCR assay. For the multiplex PCR, a mixture combining 60 forward primers for TCR Vbeta segments and 13 reverse primers for TCR Jbeta segments was used. The CDR3 region of rearranged TCR beta genes was amplified from genomic DNA with a multiplex PCR assay. On the Illumina HiSeq System, the amplified TCR beta libraries were sequenced as 87-base-pair reads. For the original study's pipeline: Across the roughly 600 repertoires, a later analysis counted 75 million to 90 million unique TCR beta chains, roughly 11 million of which were shared by at least two donors. A nearest-neighbor algorithm error-corrected the raw reads and collapsed the reads into unique sequences, merging closely related sequences to remove PCR and sequencing errors. To assign V, D and J gene segments, CDR3 sequences were aligned to IMGT reference sequences. For a sequence to be retained, at least a six-nucleotide match to both a V gene segment and a J gene segment was required. Rearrangements were called productive when the CDR3 lacked stop codons and stayed in frame with V and J; all others were non-productive. CDR3 was defined according to IMGT convention as the region running from the second conserved V-encoded cysteine to the conserved J-encoded phenylalanine. In an earlier analysis of some 550 of the donors, sequences lacking an unambiguous match to a single V gene segment were excluded. An earlier analysis of some 500 of the donors classified V segments as functional when productive rearrangements were above 56.7% and as segregating when the standard deviation between donors was above 5%. A statistical classification framework was built for diagnosing cytomegalovirus status from the catalog of TCR beta chain sequences. A later analysis assigned V and J genes by comparing TCR nucleotide sequences with IMGT/GENE-DB human TR gene sequences. A later analysis assigned CDR3 sequences and most-parsimonious VDJ recombination scenarios with the TCRdist pipeline. In a later analysis, each TCR beta chain was defined by its CDR3 amino acid sequence together with its V-gene family, and reads lacking a unique V-gene family were excluded. As a way to deal with suspected cross-contamination and a sequencing artifact, a later analysis dropped hundreds of nucleotide sequences that were highly shared and had low generation probability. For each public chain, a later analysis derived a clonal expansion index from normalized ranks of inferred template counts within each repertoire. Generation probabilities in a later analysis came from a VDJ recombination model fitted to out-of-frame rearrangements, and those results were checked against IGoR. In a later analysis, hypergeometric tests were used to score TCR-TCR, TCR-HLA and TCR-CMV co-occurrence, with a repertoire-size bias correction applied to TCR pairs. False discovery rates were estimated in a later analysis by permuting HLA or CMV assignments 20 times. In a later analysis, co-occurring TCRs were grouped with DBSCAN, and TCRdist sequence similarity was added when clustering was performed within HLA-allele-positive subsets. Repertoires with fewer than 30,000 or more than 120,000 public chains, plus five repertoires with anomalous nucleotide sharing, were excluded from co-occurrence clustering. TCRdb holds this immuneACCESS table with in-frame rearrangements only. Some clones are missing; in checked studies, unresolved V genes explain under half, and the rest has no known cause. Clone size and V and J calls were adopted from that table, with D and trimming inferred from the DNA. The sample table shows fewer than 250,000 clones, and roughly 80% are seen once. Roughly 3.1% of the sample rests with the top ten.

Remarks on this clone: What antigen it recognizes has not been identified. No qualities accompany the bases; no much larger clone lies one base away.

The cohort comprised 710 or so healthy bone marrow donors. At the time of sampling, all cohort members were nominally healthy, though unrecorded immune exposures were likely present. The donor was CMV seronegative and belonged to the group of 380 or so seronegative cohort members. A peripheral blood sample was collected from each donor, and TCR beta sequencing was performed on peripheral blood mononuclear cells. Genomic DNA extraction from the blood cell samples was performed with the Qiagen DNeasy Blood Extraction Kit. According to the germline V gene, CDR1 reads MDHEN and CDR2 reads SYDVKM. Trimmed from V: 3 bases; trimmed from J: 4 bases; junction bases lacking a gene match: 7. Counted from cysteine to phenylalanine, this CDR3 has 16 amino acids. Only the CDR3 part of the read is kept: 48 bases, read in frame from the first base.

Sequenced material: PBMCs. The TCR comes from a man aged 25 to 40 in good health and CMV-seronegative. The chain is made from TRBV28 and TRBJ2-2; 8 bases in between match TRBD1. The DNA is as follows: TGTGCCAGCAGTTTCGCGCAGGGGGCATTCACCGGGGAGCTGTTTTTT. It encodes CASSFAQGAFTGELFF. The full variable domain, with segments outside the CDR3 supplied by the reference TRBV28 and TRBJ2-2 proteins, appears as DVKVTQSSRYLVKRTGEKVFLECVQDMDHENMFWYRQDPGLGLRLIYFSYDVKMKEKGDIPEGYSVSREKKERFSLILESASTNQTSMYLCASSFAQGAFTGELFFGEGSRLTVL.